This entry lists 10 T cell receptor beta chains sequenced from one sample in a study of cytomegalovirus exposure and HLA in healthy donors. Method: immunoSEQ multiplex PCR; TCRdb's copy keeps in-frame clones and lacks some. The sample includes approximately 120,000 clones, about 91% of them seen just once. The specimen sequenced was PBMCs. The receptors were gathered from a woman younger than 30 in good health and CMV-seronegative.

In its sample, this clone was seen once. The chain is built from TRBV19 and TRBJ1-2, with 10 positions matching TRBD1. Germline values: CDR1 LNHDA, CDR2 SQIVND (reference sequence). The CDR3 is 13 residues long. The J segment lost 2 bases and the V segment lost 9 bases, leaving 3 bases of the junction unmatched. The CDR3 region has the DNA TGTGCCAGCTTGGACAGGGGGAACTATGGCTACACCTTC. It specifies CASLDRGNYGYTF.

The sample holds a few counts of this clone. In the same sample, other DNA sequences code for this CDR3. The rearrangement joins TRBV6-1 to TRBJ1-4; maybe TRBD1 (5 bases). The CDR3 covers 13 residues. Germline V gives CDR1 MNHNS, CDR2 SASEGT. V lost 6 bases, J lost 8 bases, and 13 bases lay in between. This CDR3 is CASSRGQGEKLFF. CDR3 in DNA: TGTGCCAGCAGCAGAGGACAAGGGGAAAAACTGTTTTTT.

V is TRBV13 and J is TRBJ2-2; a weak D match, TRBD2 (5 bases). In germline, CDR1 is PRHDT, CDR2 FYEKMQ (reference sequence). The CDR3 length is 14 residues. V lost 2 bases and J 2 bases, leaving 6 bases between the germline ends. The CDR3 reads CASSLLANTGELFF. The CDR3 DNA sequence: TGTGCCAGCAGCTTACTAGCTAACACCGGGGAGCTGTTTTTT.

This clone was detected once. V usage is TRBV27 and J usage is TRBJ2-5; 12 nucleotides agree with TRBD1. The CDR3 consists of 16 residues. Germline trimming cut 7 bases from V and 4 bases from J; bases unmatched to any gene: 10. The V gene's germline CDR1 is MNHEY and CDR2 SMNVEV (reference sequence). CDR3 coding DNA: TGTGCCAGCAACCTGGCGGGGACAGGGGGCCTAGAGACCCAGTACTTC. Translated, it gives CASNLAGTGGLETQYF.

The sample holds a few counts of this clone. Other DNA sequences in this specimen translate into the identical CDR3. V and J are TRBV5-1 and TRBJ1-2; weak D call: TRBD1 (6 bases). The V gene's germline CDR1 is SGHRS and CDR2 YFSETQ. The CDR3 is 12 residues long. V gave up 2 bases and J gave up 4 bases, with 6 bases separating them. Here the CDR3 reads CASSLQGYGYTF. The CDR3 DNA follows: TGCGCCAGCAGCTTACAGGGCTATGGCTACACCTTC.

This chain's CDR3 is CASSLCEIGTGGNEQYV. In DNA form, the CDR3 reads TGTGCCAGCAGCTTATGTGAGATAGGGACAGGTGGGAACGAGCAGTACGTC. The J gene is TRBJ2-7, the V gene TRBV7-8; 8 positions agree with TRBD1. After removal of 2 bases from V and 5 bases from J, the junction contained 14 bases not matched to a gene. The CDR3 extends over 17 amino acids. The germline V gene has CDR1 SGHVS and CDR2 FQNEAQ.

In DNA form, the CDR3 reads TGTGCCAGCAGTGACTCTGGCCATAATGAAAAACTGTTTTTT. Its protein is CASSDSGHNEKLFF. This rearrangement joins TRBV6-4 to TRBJ1-4; unclear D gene. V was clipped by 0 bases and J by 4 bases, with 6 bases between them. CDR3 length: 14 amino acids. Germline CDR1 MRHNA, CDR2 SNTAGT.

The V gene is TRBV4-2, the J gene TRBJ1-4; a possible D gene is TRBD1 (6 bases). Deletions cut 0 bases from V and 5 bases from J, with 13 bases between. CDR1 is LGHNA and CDR2 is YNFKEQ in the germline V gene. The CDR3 sequence is 16 residues long. CDR3 amino acids: CASSQDQGQGNEKLFF. The CDR3 DNA follows: TGTGCCAGCAGCCAAGACCAGGGGCAAGGGAATGAAAAACTGTTTTTT.

V and J are TRBV5-1 and TRBJ2-5; 12 nucleotides align to TRBD1. The CDR3 is 16 amino acids. Germline loops: CDR1 SGHRS, CDR2 YFSETQ. Unmatched junction bases numbered 10, after V lost 4 bases and J lost 6 bases. The CDR3 sequence: CASSIPGTGGGKTQYF. The CDR3 coding sequence is TGCGCCAGCAGCATACCCGGGACAGGGGGCGGTAAGACCCAGTACTTC.

This clone was seen a handful of times. The chain joins TRBV4-1 to TRBJ2-1, with a tentative D call TRBD1 (5 bases). Germline CDR1 and CDR2: MGHRA and YSYEKL. Trimming stripped 4 bases from V and 7 bases from J, with 14 bases between. The CDR3 covers 14 residues. CDR3 nucleotides: TGCGCCAGCAGCCTACAACAGGAAGGAAATGAGCAGTTCTTC. This gives the protein CASSLQQEGNEQFF.